A selection of T cell receptor beta chains follows, all from one sample in a study of T cells in Graves' hyperthyroidism and ophthalmopathy. TCRdb re-derived calls from the multiplex PCR reads in MiXCR, one entry per CDR3 protein. Of 650,000 to 750,000 distinct CDR3 sequences listed, around 13% were seen once; the top ten hold 9.5% to 13%. The source material was blood. The receptors stem from a woman aged 18-29 years with Graves' hyperthyroidism. The CDR3 runs from the conserved cysteine through the conserved F or W. Fields, in order: CDR3 DNA, CDR3 protein, J gene, clone size, V gene, D gene. A D gene is named only where the DNA matches it firmly. Only some rows state a clone size, as once, few, many or a class for expanded clones.

DNA: TGTGCCAGCAGCTTAACCTTAGCGGATAGCACAGATACGCAGTATTTT; CDR3: CASSLTLADSTDTQYF; J: TRBJ2-3; size: many; V: TRBV11-2; D: NA
DNA: TGTGCCAGTACGGATCGGGCAGCCTACGAGCAGTACTTC; CDR3: CASTDRAAYEQYF; J: TRBJ2-7; size: few; V: TRBV19; D: NA
DNA: TGTGCCAGTAGTATCGCGTACGGGAACTATGGCTACACCTTC; CDR3: CASSIAYGNYGYTF; J: TRBJ1-2; size: NA; V: TRBV19; D: NA
DNA: TGTGCCAGCAGCTGGACTGGAGTCAAAGCGGACCCCTCCTACAATGAGCAGTTCTTC; CDR3: CASSWTGVKADPSYNEQFF; J: TRBJ2-1; size: few; V: TRBV11-1; D: NA
DNA: TGTGCCAGCAGTTTCCGGGCCTTAGAGGGGCAGCCCCAGCATTTT; CDR3: CASSFRALEGQPQHF; J: TRBJ1-5; size: many; V: TRBV28; D: NA
DNA: TGTGCCAGCATCCTAGCGGGAGGGCGCAATGAGCAGTTCTTC; CDR3: CASILAGGRNEQFF; J: TRBJ2-1; size: many; V: TRBV28; D: TRBD2
DNA: TGTGCCAGCACTTGGGTCTCCTACAATGAGCAGTTCTTC; CDR3: CASTWVSYNEQFF; J: TRBJ2-1; size: many; V: TRBV7-2; D: NA
DNA: TGTGCCAGCAGGGCTTTGGGGAGATACGAGCAGTACTTC; CDR3: CASRALGRYEQYF; J: TRBJ2-7; size: many; V: TRBV3-1; D: NA
DNA: TGTGCCAGCAGAAGACTAGCGGGGAACACAGATACGCAGTATTTT; CDR3: CASRRLAGNTDTQYF; J: TRBJ2-3; size: many; V: TRBV12-3/TRBV12-4; D: TRBD2
DNA: TGTGCCAGTAGTCTCGCCGCGGGAAATGAGCAGTTCTTC; CDR3: CASSLAAGNEQFF; J: TRBJ2-1; size: few; V: TRBV19; D: NA
DNA: TGCAGTGCTACCAAACGGACAGGGAACCCCCACGAGCAGTACTTC; CDR3: CSATKRTGNPHEQYF; J: TRBJ2-7; size: many; V: TRBV20-1; D: TRBD1
DNA: TGTGCCAGCAGCCCTAACCAGGGGTACTTAGGAGAGCAGTACTTC; CDR3: CASSPNQGYLGEQYF; J: TRBJ2-7; size: many; V: TRBV7-3; D: NA
DNA: TGTGCCAGCAGTTTTTCCGCCTCCGGAGGAGGGGATACGCAGTATTTT; CDR3: CASSFSASGGGDTQYF; J: TRBJ2-3; size: many; V: TRBV28; D: NA
DNA: TGTGCCAGTAGTACGTCCCGGGACTCCACAGATACGCAGTATTTT; CDR3: CASSTSRDSTDTQYF; J: TRBJ2-3; size: NA; V: TRBV19; D: NA
DNA: TGTGCCAGCAGCTTTCATCGGGGGGAGGGCTATAATGAGCAGTTCTTC; CDR3: CASSFHRGEGYNEQFF; J: TRBJ2-1; size: many; V: TRBV11-2; D: TRBD2
DNA: TGCGCCAGCAGCCAAGTATTCGGGATTACTGAGCAGTTCTTC; CDR3: CASSQVFGITEQFF; J: TRBJ2-1; size: NA; V: TRBV4-1; D: NA
DNA: TGCAGTGCTAAGAGGACAGGGGGAGTCTACGAGCAGTACTTC; CDR3: CSAKRTGGVYEQYF; J: TRBJ2-7; size: many; V: TRBV20-1; D: TRBD1
DNA: TGTGCCAGTAGTCCGACAGGGGCGAACACTGAAGCTTTCTTT; CDR3: CASSPTGANTEAFF; J: TRBJ1-1; size: many; V: TRBV19; D: TRBD1
DNA: TGTGCCAGTAGTACCACAGGGACGGTTGGATACAATGAGCAGTTCTTC; CDR3: CASSTTGTVGYNEQFF; J: TRBJ2-1; size: few; V: TRBV19; D: NA
DNA: TGTGCCAGCAGCCAAGATCGCGGCCCGGGGGGTAAGGAGACCCAGTACTTC; CDR3: CASSQDRGPGGKETQYF; J: TRBJ2-5; size: many; V: TRBV3-1; D: TRBD2
DNA: TGTGCCTGGAGTGTAGGGGGACTAGCGGAATTTCAAGAGACCCAGTACTTC; CDR3: CAWSVGGLAEFQETQYF; J: TRBJ2-5; size: NA; V: TRBV30; D: TRBD2
DNA: TGCAGCGCCGCGGGGACTCCCGACGACGAGCAGTACTTC; CDR3: CSAAGTPDDEQYF; J: TRBJ2-7; size: few; V: TRBV29-1; D: NA
DNA: TGTGCCAGCAGCCACTCTCGGGGGGCAATGTACTTC; CDR3: CASSHSRGAMYF; J: TRBJ2-5; size: NA; V: TRBV6-2/TRBV6-3; D: NA
DNA: TGCGCCAGCAGCCACCAGGGTACCGGGGAGCTGTTTTTT; CDR3: CASSHQGTGELFF; J: TRBJ2-2; size: NA; V: TRBV4-1; D: NA
DNA: TGTGCCAGCAGCCCCCCCCCCGGGACGAATGCCTACGAGCAGTACTTC; CDR3: CASSPPPGTNAYEQYF; J: TRBJ2-7; size: few; V: TRBV4-2; D: NA
DNA: TGTGCCAGCAGCCAATCCGGGACAGAACTCTATGGCTACACCTTC; CDR3: CASSQSGTELYGYTF; J: TRBJ1-2; size: many; V: TRBV4-2; D: TRBD1
DNA: TGTGCCAGCAGCTTGGAGCGGGCGCTCCAGTACTTC; CDR3: CASSLERALQYF; J: TRBJ2-5; size: few; V: TRBV5-8; D: NA
DNA: TGTGCCAGCAGCTCCCTACCTACCCCTCTAGCGGATACGCAGTATTTT; CDR3: CASSSLPTPLADTQYF; J: TRBJ2-3; size: few; V: TRBV7-9; D: NA
DNA: TGTGCCAGCAGCTTAGGTCCTAGCGGGAGGGCCGGGAATGAGCAGTTCTTC; CDR3: CASSLGPSGRAGNEQFF; J: TRBJ2-1; size: NA; V: TRBV11-2; D: TRBD2
DNA: TGTGCCTGGAAGGAGAAGCTGCAAACCTACGAGCAGTACTTC; CDR3: CAWKEKLQTYEQYF; J: TRBJ2-7; size: many; V: TRBV30; D: NA
DNA: TGTGCCAGCAGATCAGGGGTCGCTCCAAGCAATCAGCCCCAGCATTTT; CDR3: CASRSGVAPSNQPQHF; J: TRBJ1-5; size: few; V: TRBV6-2/TRBV6-3; D: NA
DNA: TGTGCCAGCAGCTTGGCCCGGATAGCGGGAGGTGATGAGCAGTTCTTC; CDR3: CASSLARIAGGDEQFF; J: TRBJ2-1; size: few; V: TRBV5-4; D: TRBD2
DNA: TGTGCCAACAGCCAAGGTGTTAGGACCTATGAGCAGTTCTTC; CDR3: CANSQGVRTYEQFF; J: TRBJ2-1; size: NA; V: TRBV3-1; D: NA
DNA: TGTGCCAGCAGCTTAGGACCGGGACTAGCGGGCTCCTACAATGAGCAGTTCTTC; CDR3: CASSLGPGLAGSYNEQFF; J: TRBJ2-1; size: many; V: TRBV11-2; D: TRBD2
DNA: TGTGCCAGCAGCCAAGAGCCGGGGTCTTGGGAGACCCAGTACTTC; CDR3: CASSQEPGSWETQYF; J: TRBJ2-5; size: NA; V: TRBV4-2; D: NA
DNA: TGCAGTGCTGTCGGGCCAGCCAAAAACATTCAGTACTTC; CDR3: CSAVGPAKNIQYF; J: TRBJ2-4; size: many; V: TRBV20-1; D: NA